Listed here are 2 T cell receptor beta chains from one sample, sequenced in a study of cytomegalovirus exposure and HLA in healthy donors. Use of 60 Vbeta and 13 Jbeta primers characterized the PCR. Some clones are missing from TCRdb's copy, which holds only in-frame ones; the method was immunoSEQ multiplex PCR. This sample yields approximately 200,000 clones, of which less than 85% are seen a single time; more than 4% belongs to the top ten. Input material: PBMCs. The receptors shown here come from a man in his thirties or forties in good health and CMV-seropositive.

The CDR3 sequence is CASSQERGVYEQYF. The CDR3 nucleotides are TGCGCCAGCAGCCAAGAGCGGGGGGTCTACGAGCAGTACTTC. The V gene is TRBV4-1, the J gene TRBJ2-7, with TRBD2 matching over 8 bases. Looked up from germline, CDR1 is MGHRA and CDR2 is YSYEKL. Unmatched junction bases numbered 1, after V lost 0 bases and J lost 3 bases. This CDR3 spans 14 amino acids.

The genes are TRBV21-1 and TRBJ2-5; the table names TRBD1, a call not compared with the DNA. TRBV21-1 is marked as a pseudogene. This CDR3 has 14 residues. The CDR3 nucleotides are TGTGCCACCCTGCGCAGGGCTTTCCAAGAGACCCAGTACTTC. As protein: CATLRRAFQETQYF.